This T cell receptor (beta chain) was found in a study of CD8+ T cells in alopecia areata. The overall study: Treated patients were given oral tofacitinib, which was dosed at 5 to 10 mg twice daily.

Findings and caveats of the study: The study found tofacitinib significantly decreased scalp clonality and expanded CD8+ clones among the top 100. Whereas mice showed it more clearly, TCR sharing across patients was murkier, possibly because of HLA.

A remark on this clone: Its antigen is not known.

Treatment indicated: oral pan-JAK inhibitor, 5-10 mg twice daily. Sorting of CD4+ and CD8+ T cells was performed on PBMCs. Investigators isolated RNA and reverse transcribed it into cDNA to act as the sequencing template. The repertoire was sequenced with immunoSEQ multiplex PCR; TCRdb's copy has only in-frame clones and lacks some. The sample consists of 75,000 to 80,000 clones, 60% to 70% of them appearing once. V lost 3 bases to trimming and J lost 8 bases, with 13 bases between them. The CDR3 spans 14 residues. The germline V gene encodes CDR1 SGHAT and CDR2 FQNNGV. The material was CD8+ T cells sorted from blood, obtained at week 24, from a patient treated with tofacitinib. The V call is TRBV11-2, the J call TRBJ1-4, with D hard to call. The clonotype was recovered from a human donor with alopecia areata. Here the CDR3 reads CASSLGGGREKLFF. The DNA for the CDR3 is TGTGCCAGCAGCTTGGGCGGTGGGAGGGAAAAACTGTTTTTT.